This TCR beta chain was found in a study of T cell changes during pregnancy in multiple sclerosis. Profiling relied on immunoSEQ multiplex PCR, and the TCRdb table lists in-frame clones only, not all of them. The repertoire holds 80,000 to 130,000 clones, with around 92% as singletons. CDR3 length: 15 residues. Per germline, CDR1 SGHDT and CDR2 YYEEEE. V dropped 3 bases and J dropped 3; count of bases not matched to a gene: 3. The chain has TRBV5-6 and TRBJ2-7; the match to TRBD2 covers 13 bases. This receptor was obtained from a female donor with multiple sclerosis, enrolled in a pregnancy study. Sequencing was performed on peripheral blood, taken before pregnancy. The CDR3 DNA is TGTGCCAGCAGCTCCGGACTAGCGGGGGTCTACGAGCAGTACTTC. It translates to CASSSGLAGVYEQYF. The whole variable domain, remainder taken from reference TRBV5-6 and TRBJ2-7, is DAGVTQSPTHLIKTRGQQVTLRCSPKSGHDTVSWYQQALGQGPQFIFQYYEEEERQRGNFPDRFSGHQFPNYSSELNVNALLLGDSALYLCASSSGLAGVYEQYFGPGTRLTVT.